This TCR beta chain was captured in a study of chemoradiotherapy in HPV16-positive cancers. Germline V gives CDR1 WSHSY, CDR2 SAAADI. The CDR3 has 13 amino acids. V lost 6 bases, J lost 4 bases, and 10 bases lay in between. Sequencing used immunoSEQ multiplex PCR; TCRdb keeps in-frame clones, though not all of them. The table includes about 3,000 clones, 77% detected once. This clonotype was obtained from a human donor with HPV-associated anogenital cancer. The specimen was tumor tissue, collected from a patient who underwent chemoradiotherapy. The chain is built from TRBV10-2 and TRBJ2-1; TRBD2 might be the D (6 bases). CDR3 nucleotides: TGCGCCAGCAGGGGGGACTCGTACAATGAGCAGTTCTTC. Translating gives CASRGDSYNEQFF.